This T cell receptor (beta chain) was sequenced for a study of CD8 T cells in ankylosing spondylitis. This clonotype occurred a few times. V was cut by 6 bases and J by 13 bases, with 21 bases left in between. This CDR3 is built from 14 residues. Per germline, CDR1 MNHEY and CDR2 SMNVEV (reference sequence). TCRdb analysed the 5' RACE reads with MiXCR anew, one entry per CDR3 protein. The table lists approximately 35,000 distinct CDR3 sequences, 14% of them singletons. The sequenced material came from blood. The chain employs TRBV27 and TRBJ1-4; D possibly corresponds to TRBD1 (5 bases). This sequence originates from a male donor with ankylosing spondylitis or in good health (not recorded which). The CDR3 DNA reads TGTGCCAGCAGCCCCGGGACTGAGCCGCTGGGACTGTTTTTT. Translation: CASSPGTEPLGLFF.